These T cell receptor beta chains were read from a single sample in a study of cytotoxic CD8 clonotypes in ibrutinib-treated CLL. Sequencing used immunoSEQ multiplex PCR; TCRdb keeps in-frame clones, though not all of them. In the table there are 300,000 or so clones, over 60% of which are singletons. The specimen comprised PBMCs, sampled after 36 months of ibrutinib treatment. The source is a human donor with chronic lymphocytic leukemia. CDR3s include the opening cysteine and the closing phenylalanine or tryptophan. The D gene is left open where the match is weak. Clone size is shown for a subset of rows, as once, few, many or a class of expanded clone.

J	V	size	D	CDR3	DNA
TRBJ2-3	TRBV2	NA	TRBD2	CASSEGAGWGDTQYF	TGTGCCAGCAGTGAAGGAGCGGGATGGGGAGATACGCAGTATTTT
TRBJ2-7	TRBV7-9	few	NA	CASSWGGNVEQYF	TGTGCCAGCAGCTGGGGCGGGAATGTCGAGCAGTACTTC
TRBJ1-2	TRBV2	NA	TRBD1	CASSYGTALSGYTF	TGTGCCAGCAGTTACGGGACAGCTCTAAGTGGCTACACCTTC
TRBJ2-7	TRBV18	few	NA	CASSRPTGPYEQYF	TGTGCCAGCTCACGGCCAACAGGTCCCTACGAGCAGTACTTC
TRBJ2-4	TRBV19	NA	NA	CASSIQAQNIQYF	TGTGCCAGTAGTATACAGGCCCAAAACATTCAGTACTTC
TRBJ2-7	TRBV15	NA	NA	CATSRDAGIRMSYEQYF	TGTGCCACCAGCAGAGATGCCGGGATTAGAATGTCCTACGAGCAGTACTTC
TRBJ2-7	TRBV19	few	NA	CASSIQGGYEQYF	TGTGCCAGTAGTATTCAGGGGGGCTACGAGCAGTACTTC
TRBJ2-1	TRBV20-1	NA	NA	CSAERDEQFF	TGCAGTGCCGAGCGGGATGAGCAGTTCTTC
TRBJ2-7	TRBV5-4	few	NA	CASSLGLYEQYF	TGTGCCAGCAGCTTGGGACTCTACGAGCAGTACTTC
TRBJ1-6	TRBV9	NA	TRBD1	CASSPGTGPFALHF	TGTGCCAGCAGCCCCGGGACAGGACCCTTCGCCCTCCACTTT
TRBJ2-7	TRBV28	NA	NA	CASSPPAPRRTGAYEQYF	TGTGCCAGCAGTCCACCCGCCCCCCGGAGGACGGGAGCCTACGAGCAGTACTTC
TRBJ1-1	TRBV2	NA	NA	CASSPFLNTEAFF	TGTGCCAGCAGCCCCTTTTTGAACACTGAAGCTTTCTTT
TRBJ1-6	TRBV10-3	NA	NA	CAIRVGLNSPLHF	TGTGCCATCAGGGTCGGGTTAAATTCACCCCTCCACTTT
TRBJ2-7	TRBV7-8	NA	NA	CASSPPTTTYEQYF	TGTGCCAGCAGCCCCCCGACAACTACCTACGAGCAGTACTTC
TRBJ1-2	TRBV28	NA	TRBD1	CASSLGGQGYGYTF	TGTGCCAGCAGTTTAGGTGGACAGGGGTATGGCTACACCTTC
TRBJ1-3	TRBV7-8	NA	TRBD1	CASSPRTGVYTIYF	TGTGCCAGCAGCCCCCGGACAGGGGTATACACCATATATTTT
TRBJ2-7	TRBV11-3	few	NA	CASSLERVGEQYF	TGTGCCAGCAGCTTAGAACGGGTAGGCGAGCAGTACTTC
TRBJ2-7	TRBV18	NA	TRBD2	CASSPGLAGIYEQYF	TGTGCCAGCTCACCGGGACTAGCGGGGATCTACGAGCAGTACTTC
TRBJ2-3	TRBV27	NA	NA	CASSFGVTDTQYF	TGTGCCAGCAGTTTCGGGGTTACAGATACGCAGTATTTT
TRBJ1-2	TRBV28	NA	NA	CASSFIQGGYTF	TGTGCCAGCAGTTTCATCCAGGGAGGCTACACCTTC
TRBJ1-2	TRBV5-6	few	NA	CASSSLAHQGYGYTF	TGTGCCAGCAGCTCCCTAGCCCACCAGGGGTATGGCTACACCTTC
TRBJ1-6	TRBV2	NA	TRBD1	CANPRDRNSPLHF	TGTGCCAATCCCCGGGACAGAAATTCACCCCTCCACTTT
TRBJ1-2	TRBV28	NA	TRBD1	CASSLTGIYGYTF	TGTGCCAGCAGTCTGACAGGGATCTATGGCTACACCTTC
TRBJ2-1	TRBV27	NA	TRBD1	CASSSRTGMGNEQFF	TGTGCCAGCAGTTCCCGGACAGGGATGGGAAATGAGCAGTTCTTC
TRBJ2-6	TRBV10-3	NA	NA	CAISGHRVGANVLTF	TGTGCCATCAGTGGGCACAGGGTTGGGGCCAACGTCCTGACTTTC
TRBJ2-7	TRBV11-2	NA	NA	CASSSQEHSYEQYF	TGTGCCAGCAGCTCCCAGGAACACTCCTACGAGCAGTACTTC
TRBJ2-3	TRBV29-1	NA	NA	CSLESSTDTQYF	TGCAGCCTCGAATCTAGCACAGATACGCAGTATTTT
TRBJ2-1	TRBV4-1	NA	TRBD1	CASSQAPLPFDRDMNEQFF	TGCGCCAGCAGCCAAGCCCCCCTACCGTTTGACAGGGATATGAATGAGCAGTTCTTC
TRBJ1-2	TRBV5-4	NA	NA	CASSLGHAAYGYTF	TGTGCCAGCAGCTTGGGTCATGCAGCCTATGGCTACACCTTC
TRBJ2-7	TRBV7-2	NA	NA	CASSPYSSSQYF	TGTGCCAGCAGCCCTTATAGCTCTTCTCAGTACTTC
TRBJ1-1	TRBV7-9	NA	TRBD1	CASSQGANTEAFF	TGTGCCAGCAGCCAGGGGGCGAACACTGAAGCTTTCTTT
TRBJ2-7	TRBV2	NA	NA	CASSEYEGPLPYEQYF	TGTGCCAGCAGTGAATATGAAGGACCACTCCCCTACGAGCAGTACTTC
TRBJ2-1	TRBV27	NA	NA	CASSLQGLDEQFF	TGTGCCAGCAGTTTGCAGGGGCTCGATGAGCAGTTCTTC
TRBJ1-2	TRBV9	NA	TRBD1	CASSFRDRVNYGYTF	TGTGCCAGCAGCTTCCGGGACAGGGTCAACTATGGCTACACCTTC
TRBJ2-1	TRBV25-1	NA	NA	CASSEPGYNEQFF	TGTGCCAGCAGTGAACCAGGGTACAATGAGCAGTTCTTC
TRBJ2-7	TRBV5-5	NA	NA	CASRDGRTYEQYF	TGTGCCAGCAGAGACGGCAGAACCTACGAGCAGTACTTC
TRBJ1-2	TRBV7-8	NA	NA	CASSSRTYGYTF	TGTGCCAGCAGTTCGAGGACCTATGGCTACACCTTC
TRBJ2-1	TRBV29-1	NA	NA	CSVGRINEQFF	TGCAGCGTTGGGCGAATCAATGAGCAGTTCTTC
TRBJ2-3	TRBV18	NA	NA	CASSPGSGAGTDTQYF	TGTGCCAGCTCACCAGGTTCTGGGGCCGGCACAGATACGCAGTATTTT
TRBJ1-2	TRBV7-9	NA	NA	CASSLAGGVYGYTF	TGTGCCAGCAGCCTGGCGGGGGGAGTTTATGGCTACACCTTC
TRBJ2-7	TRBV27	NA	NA	CASSQGTTNYEQYF	TGTGCCAGCAGTCAAGGGACAACCAACTACGAGCAGTACTTC
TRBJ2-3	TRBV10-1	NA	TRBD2	CASSESKRTSGSTDTQYF	TGCGCCAGCAGTGAGTCGAAGAGGACTAGCGGGAGCACAGATACGCAGTATTTT
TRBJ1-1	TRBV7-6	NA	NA	CASSFPPGTPLNTEAFF	TGTGCCAGCAGCTTTCCTCCCGGGACACCGCTGAACACTGAAGCTTTCTTT
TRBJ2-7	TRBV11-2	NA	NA	CASSLEAEYEQYF	TGTGCCAGCAGCTTAGAGGCGGAATACGAGCAGTACTTC
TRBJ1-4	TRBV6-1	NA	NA	CASSEASGARNEKLFF	TGTGCCAGCAGTGAAGCGTCCGGGGCCCGTAATGAAAAACTGTTTTTT
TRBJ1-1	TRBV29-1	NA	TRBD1	CSARWQGALGEAFF	TGCAGCGCTAGGTGGCAGGGGGCGCTGGGGGAAGCTTTCTTT
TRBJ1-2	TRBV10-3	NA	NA	CAISVGQVYGYTF	TGTGCCATCAGTGTTGGGCAGGTCTATGGCTACACCTTC
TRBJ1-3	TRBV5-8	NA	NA	CASSKPGQGVTIYF	TGTGCCAGCAGCAAACCTGGGCAGGGAGTAACCATATATTTT
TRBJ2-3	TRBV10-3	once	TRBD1	CAISEPRGQGPDTQYF	TGTGCCATCAGTGAACCAAGGGGACAGGGCCCAGATACGCAGTATTTT
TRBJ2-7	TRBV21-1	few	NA	CAPGTGRHEQYF	TGTGCCCCCGGGACAGGTCGCCACGAGCAGTACTTC
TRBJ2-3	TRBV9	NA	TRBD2	CASSPGTSGSTDTQYF	TGTGCCAGCAGCCCTGGGACTAGCGGGAGCACAGATACGCAGTATTTT
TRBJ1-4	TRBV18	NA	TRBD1	CASSQQGANEKLFF	TGTGCCAGCTCACAACAGGGGGCTAATGAAAAACTGTTTTTT
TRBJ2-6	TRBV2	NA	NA	CASSVLFLGGANVLTF	TGTGCCAGCAGTGTTCTGTTTTTGGGTGGGGCCAACGTCCTGACTTTC
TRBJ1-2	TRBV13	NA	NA	CASSLRLTMNYGYTF	TGTGCCAGCAGCTTAAGACTGACAATGAACTATGGCTACACCTTC
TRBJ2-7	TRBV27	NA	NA	CASSSWGPRAAQKGEQYF	TGTGCCAGCAGTTCATGGGGACCCCGTGCCGCCCAGAAGGGCGAGCAGTACTTC